These 7 T cell receptor beta chains came from one sample sequenced in a study of CD8+ T cells in alopecia areata. Investigators isolated RNA and reverse transcribed it into cDNA to act as the sequencing template. TCRdb's copy holds only in-frame clones and misses some; the assay was immunoSEQ multiplex PCR. The sample includes some 100,000 clones, 35% to 40% of them seen just once. The material sequenced was CD4+ T cells sorted from blood. These receptor sequences come from a human donor with alopecia areata.

Remarks on this clone: The junction and the germline gene differ at one end; a read error may be behind it. The chain employs TRBV7-9 and TRBJ2-4; D remains ambiguous. CDR1 is SEHNR, CDR2 FQNEAQ, per germline (reference sequence). The CDR3 contains 8 residues. The CDR3 nucleotides read TGTGCCAGCAGCTTAGGAGGCTTC. Translation: CASSLGGF.

This clone has just a few counts. J is TRBJ2-7 and V is TRBV2, with D possibly TRBD1 on 5 matching bases. V was clipped by 8 bases and J by 5 bases, with 10 bases between them. Germline V gene sequence: CDR1 SNHLY, CDR2 FYNNEI. This CDR3 comprises 11 residues. CDR3 nucleotide sequence: TGTGCCAGCGGTTCCAGGGACGAGCAGTACTTC. This translates into CASGSRDEQYF.

In this sample, this clone turned up a few times. The CDR3 is CAWSGASAGANVLTF. The CDR3 DNA reads as TGTGCCTGGAGTGGGGCTAGCGCTGGGGCCAACGTCCTGACTTTC. The gene calls are TRBV30 and TRBJ2-6; tentative D call: TRBD2 (6 bases). Germline CDR1 is GTSNPN and CDR2 is SVGIG (reference sequence). Trimming left V 1 base short and J 2 bases short, with 9 bases between. CDR3 length: 15 amino acids.

The V and J genes are TRBV5-1 and TRBJ2-5, with 7 bases fitting TRBD1. Per germline, CDR1 SGHRS and CDR2 YFSETQ. J lost 1 base, V lost 1 base, and 4 bases had no gene match. CDR3 size: 15 residues. For the CDR3, the DNA is TGCGCCAGCAGCTTGATGACAGGGCGCCAAGAGACCCAGTACTTC. Residues: CASSLMTGRQETQYF.

This clone was recorded a few times. The chain recombines TRBV29-1 with TRBJ1-1; TRBD1 is a possible D gene (5 bases). This CDR3 contains 13 residues. CDR1 is SQVTM, CDR2 ANQGSEA, per germline. V lost 7 bases, J lost 1 base, and 13 bases lay in between. For the CDR3, the DNA is TGCAGCGCCCGGACACACGGGAACACTGAAGCTTTCTTT. The encoded protein is CSARTHGNTEAFF.

The table lists this clone with a few counts. V usage is TRBV28 and J usage is TRBJ2-5; TRBD1 matches 9 bases. Unmatched junction bases numbered 10, after V lost 8 bases and J lost 6 bases. Germline lookup yields CDR1 MDHEN and CDR2 SYDVKM. The length of the CDR3 is 14 residues. The CDR3 DNA reads TGTGCCAGCGGGCCTGGACAGGGGTTAAAGACCCAGTACTTC. Protein: CASGPGQGLKTQYF.

The CDR3 reads CSVAGTSLYGEQFF. For the CDR3, the DNA is TGCAGCGTGGCCGGGACTAGCCTTTACGGTGAGCAGTTCTTC. The chain combines TRBV29-1 with TRBJ2-1; 9 bases align to TRBD2. Trimming removed 6 bases from V and 9 bases from J; junction bases left unmatched: 12. The length of the CDR3 is 14 residues. Germline V gives CDR1 SQVTM, CDR2 ANQGSEA.